Presented here are 32 T cell receptor beta chains from one specimen sequenced in a study of shared clonotypes between healthy human individuals. Some clones are missing from TCRdb's copy, which holds only in-frame ones; the method was immunoSEQ multiplex PCR. The sample carries some 1,100,000 clones, about four fifths recorded once. What was sequenced was memory CD4+ T cells from PBMCs. Subset described: CD45RA-negative fraction. These receptors all come from a man aged 18-30 years in good health. Some clones in this sample may be carry-over from other donors' samples.

This chain connects TRBV14 to TRBJ2-1; either TRBD1 or TRBD2 may supply D (5 bases each). This CDR3 contains 16 residues. V lost 0 bases and J lost 8, with 17 bases in between. Looked up from germline, CDR1 is SGHDN and CDR2 is FVKESK. CDR3 in DNA: TGTGCCAGCAGCCAAGAGCCGGGAAGGGGATGGGATGAGCAGTTCTTC. This codes for CASSQEPGRGWDEQFF.

This sequence joins TRBV5-3 and TRBJ2-7; D is unclear. TRBV5-3 falls under the ORF class, with uncertain function. Trimming cost V 10 bases and J 1 base, with 9 bases left between them. The CDR3 covers 11 residues. CDR3 sequence reads: CASRRSYEQYF. The CDR3 DNA sequence: TGTGCCTCGCGGCGATCCTACGAGCAGTACTTC.

The rearrangement links TRBV5-1 to TRBJ1-1, with 9 bases fitting TRBD1. V trimming: 0 bases; J trimming: 3 bases; junction bases outside the gene matches: 6. The CDR3 has 16 amino acids. The germline gives CDR1 SGHRS, CDR2 YFSETQ. The CDR3 DNA follows: TGCGCCAGCAGCTTGGTAAGCACAGGGGGCCACACTGAAGCTTTCTTT. Translating gives CASSLVSTGGHTEAFF.

V is TRBV7-8 and J is TRBJ2-7, with 14 bases that match TRBD2. Germline V CDR1 and CDR2: SGHVS, FQNEAQ. J lost 12 bases, V lost 6 bases, and 7 bases had no gene match. The length of the CDR3 is 13 residues. CDR3 sequence: CASRAGLAGVLYF. The DNA of the CDR3 is TGTGCCAGCAGGGCGGGACTAGCGGGAGTTTTGTACTTC.

The chain couples TRBV4-2 to TRBJ1-2, with a tentative D call TRBD1 (6 bases). The CDR3 contains 16 residues. V was clipped by 2 bases and J by 9 bases, with 22 bases between them. Germline values: CDR1 LGHNA, CDR2 YNFKEQ. CDR3 sequence reads: CASSQYSQDSYSSYTF. The CDR3 DNA is TGTGCCAGCAGCCAATATTCCCAGGACAGCTATTCAAGCTACACCTTC.

Many counts were recorded for this clone. At one end, the junction sequence differs from germline, possibly due to a read error. The V call is TRBV11-1, the J call TRBJ2-1; a possible D gene is TRBD2 (5 bases). Germline V gene data show CDR1 as SGHAT and CDR2 as FQDESV (reference sequence). The CDR3 contains 11 residues. The CDR3 here is CASSLAVEQFF. DNA for the CDR3: TGTGCCAGCAGCCTAGCCGTTGAGCAGTTCTTC.

The CDR3: CASRLGRFSEQYF. CDR3 in DNA: TGTGCCAGCAGGCTGGGCAGGTTCTCCGAGCAGTACTTC. V gene TRBV6-5 combines with J gene TRBJ2-7, with no clear D. V lost 6 bases and J lost 6, with 15 bases in between. The CDR3 has 13 residues. Germline lookup yields CDR1 MNHEY and CDR2 SVGAGI.

This chain connects TRBV19 to TRBJ1-1, with D possibly TRBD1 on 5 matching bases. This CDR3 has 15 residues. V was shortened by 4 bases and J by 4 bases, with 16 bases between the two germline ends. From germline, CDR1 is LNHDA and CDR2 SQIVND (reference sequence). CDR3 loop: CASSSGAGRGTEAFF. CDR3 DNA: TGTGCCAGTAGTAGTGGTGCAGGGAGGGGCACTGAAGCTTTCTTT. The full variable domain, its missing parts supplied by reference TRBV19 and TRBJ1-1, is DGGITQSPKYLFRKEGQNVTLSCEQNLNHDAMYWYRQDPGQGLRLIYYSQIVNDFQKGDIAEGYSVSREKKESFPLTVTSAQKNPTAFYLCASSSGAGRGTEAFFGQGTRLTVV.

CDR3 DNA sequence: TGTGCCAGCAGCTTAGGCGGGACAGGGGACACCGGGGAGCTGTTTTTT. Amino acid sequence: CASSLGGTGDTGELFF. The chain carries TRBV7-2 and TRBJ2-2; 10 bases are a match to TRBD1. CDR1 is SGHTA, CDR2 FQGNSA, per germline. V trimming: 1 base; J trimming: 3 bases; junction bases outside the gene matches: 2. The CDR3 contains 16 residues.

The V call is TRBV9, the J call TRBJ2-2; D is uncertain. V shed 3 bases and J shed 5 bases, with 11 bases lying between them. There are 14 residues in the CDR3. Germline V gene lookup returns CDR1 SGDLS and CDR2 YYNGEE. CDR3 region: CASSGSTGTGELFF. For the CDR3, the DNA is TGTGCCAGCAGCGGCTCGACTGGTACCGGGGAGCTGTTTTTT.

As regards this clone: Other DNA sequences within the sample encode an identical CDR3. The V gene is TRBV7-3, the J gene TRBJ2-1, with 8 bases that match TRBD2. Per the germline V gene, CDR1 is SGHTA and CDR2 is FQGTGA. V shed 2 bases, J shed 4 bases, and the junction held 4 bases outside the gene matches. The CDR3 sequence is 15 residues long. CDR3 region: CASSLGTSGYNEQFF. The CDR3, as DNA: TGTGCCAGCAGCTTAGGTACTAGCGGATACAATGAGCAGTTCTTC.

The chain recombines TRBV27 with TRBJ1-2; D may be TRBD1 (5 bases). The CDR3 runs to 17 residues. Germline values: CDR1 MNHEY, CDR2 SMNVEV (reference sequence). The V end was cut by 5 bases, the J end by 4 bases, with 23 bases between. CDR3 residues: CASSLTIPSGRGYGYTF. The CDR3 region has the DNA TGTGCCAGCAGTCTCACAATCCCCTCGGGACGGGGCTATGGCTACACCTTC.

The chain recombines TRBV2 with TRBJ1-1; maybe TRBD1 (5 bases). Trimming stripped 8 bases from V and 6 bases from J, with 13 bases between. Germline lookup yields CDR1 SNHLY and CDR2 FYNNEI. The CDR3 loop spans 12 amino acids. CDR3: CASSPSGPEAFF. The CDR3, as DNA: TGTGCCAGCTCCCCTTCGGGGCCTGAAGCTTTCTTT.

The chain is built from TRBV5-4 and TRBJ1-3, with D possibly being TRBD1 (5 bases). The CDR3 length is 15 residues. Germline-derived CDR1 and CDR2 are SGHNT and YYREEE (reference sequence). Trimming took off 1 base at V and 2 bases at J, with 10 bases between the two ends. Here the CDR3 reads CASSLRGGPGNTIYF. For the CDR3, the DNA is TGTGCCAGCAGCTTGAGGGGAGGGCCTGGAAACACCATATATTTT.

The CDR3 here is CASSLGADTEAFF. CDR3 sequence (DNA): TGTGCCAGCAGTTTAGGGGCGGACACTGAAGCTTTCTTT. The chain couples TRBV27 to TRBJ1-1; the D gene is possibly TRBD1 (5 bases). CDR3 length equals 13 residues. The germline V gene encodes CDR1 MNHEY and CDR2 SMNVEV (reference sequence). Trimming cost V 2 bases and J 3 bases, with 7 bases left between them.

This sequence joins TRBV5-8 and TRBJ2-5, with D unresolved. The ends were cut back, 0 bases at V and 1 base at J, with 10 bases in the middle. CDR1 SGHTS and CDR2 YDEGEE come from the germline V gene. CDR3 length: 15 amino acids. CDR3 DNA sequence: TGTGCCAGCAGCTTGGTTTTTCCCGCCCAAGAGACCCAGTACTTC. Translating it yields CASSLVFPAQETQYF.

V and J are TRBV5-4 and TRBJ2-3; TRBD2 is a possible D gene (5 bases). V was cut by 4 bases and J by 3 bases, with 18 bases left in between. The CDR3 has 16 amino acids. CDR1 is SGHNT, CDR2 YYREEE, per germline (reference sequence). CDR3 region: CASSKLEEPGTDTQYF. The CDR3 nucleotides read TGTGCCAGCAGCAAACTGGAGGAACCGGGGACAGATACGCAGTATTTT.

As regards this clone: In the same sample, other DNA sequences code for this CDR3. The chain carries TRBV28 and TRBJ2-1; D unresolved. The CDR3 has 14 amino acids. Deletions cut 1 base from V and 5 bases from J, with 9 bases between. The germline V gene has CDR1 MDHEN and CDR2 SYDVKM. CDR3 region: CASSLSRTHNEQFF. DNA for the CDR3: TGTGCCAGCAGTTTATCCCGGACCCACAATGAGCAGTTCTTC.

The chain couples TRBV29-1 to TRBJ2-1; 8 bases fit TRBD2. Per the germline V gene, CDR1 is SQVTM and CDR2 is ANQGSEA. The CDR3 sequence is 15 residues long. The V and J ends lost 1 base and 8 bases, in that order; junction bases with no gene match: 10. The CDR3 sequence is CSVEGPGLGMYEQFF. As DNA, the CDR3 is TGCAGCGTTGAAGGCCCGGGACTAGGTATGTATGAGCAGTTCTTC.

The chain uses TRBV7-7 and TRBJ2-3; 8 bases agree with TRBD2. Germline trimming cut 2 bases from V and 0 bases from J; bases unmatched to any gene: 10. The CDR3 contains 18 residues. Germline V gives CDR1 SSHAT, CDR2 FNYEAQ (reference sequence). Here the CDR3 reads CASSLWLAGPTSTDTQYF. CDR3 nucleotide sequence: TGTGCCAGCAGCTTATGGCTAGCGGGTCCCACTAGCACAGATACGCAGTATTTT.

A note on this clone: A much larger clone lies one base from this, so it may be a read error. The chain recombines TRBV5-8 with TRBJ2-3; 9 positions match TRBD2. The length of the CDR3 is 15 residues. Looked up from germline, CDR1 is SGHTS and CDR2 is YDEGEE. Trimming took 4 bases from V and 1 from J; bases not matched to a gene: 4. The CDR3: CASSPRTSGTDTQYF. The CDR3, as DNA: TGTGCCAGCAGCCCCCGGACTAGCGGCACAGATACGCAGTATTTT.

This clone has ten or more counts. This sample includes further DNA sequences coding for the same CDR3. This chain links TRBV18 with TRBJ2-2, with D perhaps TRBD1 (7 bases). The germline gives CDR1 KGHSH, CDR2 LQKENI. Trimming cost V 1 base and J 3 bases, with 12 bases left between them. CDR3 length: 16 amino acids. The CDR3 bases are TGTGCCAGCTCACCACGGCAGGGGGGCGACACCGGGGAGCTGTTTTTT. Encoded protein: CASSPRQGGDTGELFF. The full variable domain, rest sourced from reference TRBV18 and TRBJ2-2, is NAGVMQNPRHLVRRRGQEARLRCSPMKGHSHVYWYRQLPEEGLKFMVYLQKENIIDESGMPKERFSAEFPKEGPSILRIQQVVRGDSAAYFCASSPRQGGDTGELFFGEGSRLTVL.

The genes are TRBV6-6 and TRBJ2-7; no clear D gene. CDR3 length equals 14 residues. Trimming cost V 2 bases and J 0 bases, with 8 bases left between them. The germline gives CDR1 MNHNY, CDR2 SVGAGI (reference sequence). The CDR3 loop is CASSYAQSSYEQYF. CDR3 in DNA: TGTGCCAGCAGTTACGCCCAAAGCTCCTACGAGCAGTACTTC.

About this clone: In the same sample, other DNA sequences code for this CDR3. CDR3 sequence reads: CASSLSAPGELFF. CDR3 DNA: TGTGCCAGCAGTTTATCGGCTCCGGGGGAGCTGTTTTTT. The rearrangement joins TRBV28 to TRBJ2-2, with no clear D. Germline assignment: CDR1 MDHEN and CDR2 SYDVKM. The CDR3 length is 13 residues. V was clipped by 1 base and J by 8 bases, with 8 bases between them.

The CDR3 bases are TGCGCCAGCAGCCGGGACAGAACCTACAATGAGCAGTTCTTC. It encodes CASSRDRTYNEQFF. This chain links TRBV4-1 with TRBJ2-1, with TRBD1 matching 7 bases. Unmatched junction bases numbered 2, after V lost 4 bases and J lost 2 bases. The CDR3 has 14 residues. CDR1 is MGHRA and CDR2 is YSYEKL in the germline V gene.

With regard to this clone: This may stem from a read error, because a much larger clone lies one nucleotide away. The chain carries TRBV11-2 and TRBJ2-1; D is possibly TRBD2 (5 bases). V was shortened by 5 bases and J by 4 bases, with 18 bases between the two germline ends. Germline CDR1 and CDR2: SGHAT and FQNNGV. This CDR3 is built from 16 residues. This CDR3 is CASSAQLGGIYNEQFF. In DNA form, the CDR3 reads TGTGCCAGCAGCGCACAACTAGGCGGCATATACAATGAGCAGTTCTTC. The full variable domain, with the rest looked up from reference TRBV11-2 and TRBJ2-1, is EAGVAQSPRYKIIEKRQSVAFWCNPISGHATLYWYQQILGQGPKLLIQFQNNGVVDDSQLPKDRFSAERLKGVDSTLKIQPAKLEDSAVYLCASSAQLGGIYNEQFFGPGTRLTVL.

The chain uses TRBV19 and TRBJ2-7, with TRBD2 matching 8 bases. CDR1 and CDR2 from the germline V gene are LNHDA and SQIVND (reference sequence). V lost 5 bases and J lost 2; bases outside the gene matches: 5. This CDR3 spans 14 amino acids. The CDR3 DNA is TGTGCCAGTAGTCGTCCGGGAGGGCCCTACGAGCAGTACTTC. Its protein product is CASSRPGGPYEQYF.

The chain has TRBV5-6 and TRBJ2-7; D is tentatively TRBD1 or TRBD2 (5 bases each). CDR3 size: 15 residues. Deletions cut 5 bases from V and 0 bases from J, with 15 bases between. Looked up from germline, CDR1 is SGHDT and CDR2 is YYEEEE. CDR3 DNA: TGTGCCAGCAGTAGGACGGGGACCCGCTCCTACGAGCAGTACTTC. Translating gives CASSRTGTRSYEQYF.

A remark on this clone: The same CDR3 arises from other DNA sequences in this sample as well. J is TRBJ2-1 and V is TRBV18; 13 bases map to TRBD2. This CDR3 is built from 15 residues. With 4 bases clipped from V and 6 bases from J, the junction kept 3 bases outside the gene matches. The germline V gene encodes CDR1 KGHSH and CDR2 LQKENI. CDR3 sequence reads: CASSLGLAGSNEQFF. The CDR3 DNA is TGTGCCAGCTCACTGGGACTAGCGGGAAGCAATGAGCAGTTCTTC.

The chain couples TRBV5-1 to TRBJ2-2; 7 bases agree with TRBD1. V lost 2 bases and J lost 8; bases outside the gene matches: 9. Germline V gene data show CDR1 as SGHRS and CDR2 as YFSETQ. The CDR3 has 15 amino acids. CDR3 bases: TGCGCCAGCAGCTTAGACAGGGCATTCGTTGGGGAGCTGTTTTTT. Encoded protein: CASSLDRAFVGELFF.

The chain carries TRBV5-1 and TRBJ1-1; tentatively, D is TRBD1 (5 bases). The V gene lost 0 bases and the J gene lost 4 bases, with 10 bases spanning the gap. This CDR3 contains 14 residues. CDR1 and CDR2 (germline): SGHRS, YFSETQ. CDR3 protein: CASSLAGGRTEAFF. Here the CDR3 DNA reads TGCGCCAGCAGCTTGGCGGGGGGTCGCACTGAAGCTTTCTTT.

This clone was seen a few times. The chain links TRBV7-2 to TRBJ1-1; unclear D gene. The CDR3 loop spans 14 amino acids. Trimming cost V 5 bases and J 0 bases, with 10 bases left between them. Per the germline V gene, CDR1 is SGHTA and CDR2 is FQGNSA. CDR3 nucleotide sequence: TGTGCCAGCAGCCCCGGGCCCATGAACACTGAAGCTTTCTTT. As protein: CASSPGPMNTEAFF.